This TCR beta chain emerged from a study of cytomegalovirus exposure and HLA in healthy donors. Overall study findings and caveats: Reportedly, diagnosis of cytomegalovirus status by the classifier showed high specificity and sensitivity. Later work associated around 18,000 TCR beta sequences with HLA alleles at 0.05 false discovery rate. Versus the roughly 700-donor mean, an Asian-associated ancestry cluster reportedly showed fewer N-insertions in a later analysis.

As to this clone: Its antigen remains unidentified. This may come from a read error, since a much larger clone is one base off. The sample has other DNA sequences that encode this CDR3 too.

The PCR employed 60 Vbeta primers together with 13 Jbeta primers. This table comes from immunoSEQ multiplex PCR, and its TCRdb copy is limited to in-frame clones, with some not included. The table has roughly 86,000 clones, 55% to 70% seen once. The source material was PBMCs. The receptor was derived from a woman aged 45-65 years in good health and CMV-seropositive.

The CDR3 region is CASSEGQVQETQYF. CDR3 DNA sequence: TGTGCCAGCAGTGAAGGACAGGTCCAAGAGACCCAGTACTTC. The genes are TRBV6-1 and TRBJ2-5; tentative D call: TRBD1 (6 bases). Germline V gives CDR1 MNHNS, CDR2 SASEGT. The CDR3 is 14 residues long. Trimming took 1 base from V and 1 from J, leaving 7 bases between them.